This is a list of T cell receptor beta chains from one sample in a study of siplizumab effects on memory and regulatory T cells. Here immunoSEQ multiplex PCR was the method, and the copy in TCRdb shows in-frame clones only, minus some. In the table there are about 91,000 clones, 90% to 95% of which are singletons. Sequenced: CD8+ T cells sorted from blood. These receptors were obtained from a human donor in good health. The CDR3 runs from the conserved cysteine through the conserved F or W. D genes are given only for firm matches. The size of a clone is reported for some rows only, either as once, few or many, or as a class for expanded clones.

cdr3_nt: TGTGCCAGCAGCTTAGGAGTTCTTCCGGATACGCAGTATTTT
cdr3_aa: CASSLGVLPDTQYF
v_call: TRBV11-2
clone_size: .
j_call: TRBJ2-3
d_call: .

cdr3_nt: TGCGCCAGCAGCCCAGGGACTAGCGGGGAGGAGCAGTTCTTC
cdr3_aa: CASSPGTSGEEQFF
v_call: TRBV5-1
clone_size: .
j_call: TRBJ2-1
d_call: TRBD2

cdr3_nt: TGTGCTAGCAGCTTCCGTCCCGGGGAGCTGTTTTTT
cdr3_aa: CASSFRPGELFF
v_call: TRBV7-7
clone_size: .
j_call: TRBJ2-2
d_call: .

cdr3_nt: TGTGCCAGCAGCCAATTAGGACTTAGGGATGAGCAGTTCTTC
cdr3_aa: CASSQLGLRDEQFF
v_call: TRBV4-2
clone_size: .
j_call: TRBJ2-1
d_call: .

cdr3_nt: TGCGCCAGCAGCCAAACTACAGACAGGAACTATGGCTACACCTTC
cdr3_aa: CASSQTTDRNYGYTF
v_call: TRBV4-3
clone_size: .
j_call: TRBJ1-2
d_call: .

cdr3_nt: TGTGCCAGCAGCCCCGGCGTCGGCACTGAAGCTTTCTTT
cdr3_aa: CASSPGVGTEAFF
v_call: TRBV5-4
clone_size: few
j_call: TRBJ1-1
d_call: .

cdr3_nt: TGTGCCAGCAGCAAGTCAGGAGGGACTGAAGCTTTCTTT
cdr3_aa: CASSKSGGTEAFF
v_call: TRBV21-1
clone_size: .
j_call: TRBJ1-1
d_call: .

cdr3_nt: TGTGCCAGCAGCCCCCCCGTTGGTCACTCCTACAATGAGCAGTTCTTC
cdr3_aa: CASSPPVGHSYNEQFF
v_call: TRBV7-9
clone_size: .
j_call: TRBJ2-1
d_call: .

cdr3_nt: TGTGCCAGCAGCGGATTTTCGGCAGCCGGGGAGGGCTACACCTTC
cdr3_aa: CASSGFSAAGEGYTF
v_call: TRBV9
clone_size: .
j_call: TRBJ1-2
d_call: .

cdr3_nt: TGCGCCAGCAGCTTGGGTGAGGAAGCTTTCTTT
cdr3_aa: CASSLGEEAFF
v_call: TRBV5-1
clone_size: .
j_call: TRBJ1-1
d_call: .

cdr3_nt: TGTGCCAGCAGCATTATGGGACAGGGACTCTCTCTCTTCGGCTACACCTTC
cdr3_aa: CASSIMGQGLSLFGYTF
v_call: TRBV5-4
clone_size: .
j_call: TRBJ1-2
d_call: TRBD1

cdr3_nt: TGTGCCAGCAGCTTAGATCAGCTGCGACCCCCCTCCGAGCAGTACTTC
cdr3_aa: CASSLDQLRPPSEQYF
v_call: TRBV11-3
clone_size: .
j_call: TRBJ2-7
d_call: .

cdr3_nt: TGTGCCAGCAGCTTGGCGCACAGTCAGCCCCAGCATTTT
cdr3_aa: CASSLAHSQPQHF
v_call: TRBV5-5
clone_size: .
j_call: TRBJ1-5
d_call: .

cdr3_nt: TGCGCCAGCAGCCAGACTTCGGACCCCAGGGCACCCCTCCACTTT
cdr3_aa: CASSQTSDPRAPLHF
v_call: TRBV4-1
clone_size: .
j_call: TRBJ1-6
d_call: .

cdr3_nt: TGTGCCAGCAGTTACACAACAGGCTACGAGCAGTACTTC
cdr3_aa: CASSYTTGYEQYF
v_call: TRBV27
clone_size: once
j_call: TRBJ2-7
d_call: .

cdr3_nt: TGTGCCAGCAGCTTTTTCAGGGGGCAGGACGAGCAGTACTTC
cdr3_aa: CASSFFRGQDEQYF
v_call: TRBV13
clone_size: .
j_call: TRBJ2-7
d_call: TRBD1

cdr3_nt: TGTGCCAGCAGCGTAGACCCTCCGTGGGGGTCGGGCTACAATGAGCAGTTCTTC
cdr3_aa: CASSVDPPWGSGYNEQFF
v_call: TRBV9
clone_size: .
j_call: TRBJ2-1
d_call: .

cdr3_nt: TGTGCCAGCAGCTTGGAGGGTAGAGCTTACAATGAGCAGTTCTTC
cdr3_aa: CASSLEGRAYNEQFF
v_call: TRBV5-6
clone_size: .
j_call: TRBJ2-1
d_call: .

cdr3_nt: TGCGCCAGCAGCCAAGGTAGGAGTCAGGGAAGAGGCTACACCTTC
cdr3_aa: CASSQGRSQGRGYTF
v_call: TRBV4-1
clone_size: .
j_call: TRBJ1-2
d_call: .

cdr3_nt: TGCGCCAGCACCCATAGCGGGGGTACAGATACGCAGTATTTT
cdr3_aa: CASTHSGGTDTQYF
v_call: TRBV10-2
clone_size: .
j_call: TRBJ2-3
d_call: TRBD2

cdr3_nt: TGTGCCAGCAGCCGACTAGCGGGAGCCGGTTTGGTGTACGGGGAGCTGTTTTTT
cdr3_aa: CASSRLAGAGLVYGELFF
v_call: TRBV7-2
clone_size: .
j_call: TRBJ2-2
d_call: TRBD2

cdr3_nt: TGTGCCAGCAGCTGGGGCACAGCGTCCGGTTTTTCCTACGAGCAGTACTTC
cdr3_aa: CASSWGTASGFSYEQYF
v_call: TRBV5-8
clone_size: .
j_call: TRBJ2-7
d_call: .

cdr3_nt: TGTGCCAGCTCACCTTTCGACAGAAATCATACCTACGAGCAGTACTTC
cdr3_aa: CASSPFDRNHTYEQYF
v_call: TRBV18
clone_size: once
j_call: TRBJ2-7
d_call: .

cdr3_nt: TGTGCCACCGGCTCGAAAAGAGGAGGCACTGAAGCTTTCTTT
cdr3_aa: CATGSKRGGTEAFF
v_call: TRBV15
clone_size: once
j_call: TRBJ1-1
d_call: .

cdr3_nt: TGTGCCAGCAGCTTGGTGGCAGGGGGCGAATACGAGCAGTACTTC
cdr3_aa: CASSLVAGGEYEQYF
v_call: TRBV5-4
clone_size: .
j_call: TRBJ2-7
d_call: TRBD1

cdr3_nt: TGTGCCATCAGTGAGTCCGGCGGTCCCAAAAACATTCAGTACTTC
cdr3_aa: CAISESGGPKNIQYF
v_call: TRBV10-3
clone_size: once
j_call: TRBJ2-4
d_call: .

cdr3_nt: TGTGCCAGTAGTATACCGGGGAGCTCCTACGAGCAGTACTTC
cdr3_aa: CASSIPGSSYEQYF
v_call: TRBV19
clone_size: .
j_call: TRBJ2-7
d_call: .

cdr3_nt: TGCGCCAGCAGCCAAGGTATCTCCGGGACAGGGATTTACGAGCAGTACTTC
cdr3_aa: CASSQGISGTGIYEQYF
v_call: TRBV4-1
clone_size: .
j_call: TRBJ2-7
d_call: TRBD1

cdr3_nt: TGTGCCAGCAGCTTAGAGGCGGTCCCCAACGAGCAGTACTTC
cdr3_aa: CASSLEAVPNEQYF
v_call: TRBV7-2
clone_size: .
j_call: TRBJ2-7
d_call: .

cdr3_nt: TGTGCCAGCAGCCTCACAGGGGAGAACACTGAAGCTTTCTTT
cdr3_aa: CASSLTGENTEAFF
v_call: TRBV9
clone_size: .
j_call: TRBJ1-1
d_call: TRBD1

cdr3_nt: TGTGCCAGCAGCTTAACATGGGATGAGGGGTACGAGCAGTACTTC
cdr3_aa: CASSLTWDEGYEQYF
v_call: TRBV7-9
clone_size: .
j_call: TRBJ2-7
d_call: .

cdr3_nt: TGCGCCAGCAAACAGGGCGGGGACGCCGAGCAGTACTTC
cdr3_aa: CASKQGGDAEQYF
v_call: TRBV5-1
clone_size: once
j_call: TRBJ2-7
d_call: .

cdr3_nt: TGTGCCAGCAGCTCCGGGACGGGCTCCTACAATGAGCAGTTCTTC
cdr3_aa: CASSSGTGSYNEQFF
v_call: TRBV5-6
clone_size: .
j_call: TRBJ2-1
d_call: .

cdr3_nt: TGCGCCAGCAGTGCTCAGGGGTCTTACGAGCAGTACTTC
cdr3_aa: CASSAQGSYEQYF
v_call: TRBV10-1
clone_size: .
j_call: TRBJ2-7
d_call: .

cdr3_nt: TGTGCCAGCAGCTTTTCGGCCGAACCCTACGAGCAGTACTTC
cdr3_aa: CASSFSAEPYEQYF
v_call: TRBV7-9
clone_size: .
j_call: TRBJ2-7
d_call: .

cdr3_nt: TGTGCCAGCATCGAATCGGGTCTAGCGGGAGCCTACGAGCAGTACTTC
cdr3_aa: CASIESGLAGAYEQYF
v_call: TRBV21-1
clone_size: .
j_call: TRBJ2-7
d_call: .

cdr3_nt: TGTGCCAGCAGTGACTCTAGCACCGGGGAGCTGTTTTTT
cdr3_aa: CASSDSSTGELFF
v_call: TRBV6-4
clone_size: .
j_call: TRBJ2-2
d_call: .

cdr3_nt: TGCGCCAGCAGCCAAGGGACTTCGAACACCGGGGAGCTGTTTTTT
cdr3_aa: CASSQGTSNTGELFF
v_call: TRBV4-1
clone_size: .
j_call: TRBJ2-2
d_call: .

cdr3_nt: TGTGCCAGCAGCTCCGCCCTACTAGCGGGCGAAATCTCCTACGAGCAGTACTTC
cdr3_aa: CASSSALLAGEISYEQYF
v_call: TRBV11-2
clone_size: .
j_call: TRBJ2-7
d_call: TRBD2